This entry features one T cell receptor (beta chain) sequence. Its matching antigen is unknown. Full-length variable regions came from constant-region reverse primers plus semi-nested Nested Universal Primer A PCR. MiXCR was run by TCRdb on the 5' RACE reads, yielding one entry per CDR3 protein. The sample lists about 11,000 distinct CDR3 sequences; 17% were seen once. Tregs were sorted as CD4+CD25+CD127-/low cells. Germline CDR1 DFQATT, CDR2 SNEGSKA (reference sequence). J was trimmed by 4 bases and V by 6 bases; bases with no gene match: 8. The length of the CDR3 is 14 residues. Regarding the study as a whole: The larger-cohort validation was restricted to a single TCR beta V-J rearrangement rather than whole repertoires. Tumor Treg TCRs overlapped most with tumor naive CD4+ cells. The TCR gene usage of tumor memory CD4+ T cells clustered together with blood and lymph node memory CD4+ cells and with lymph node naive CD4+ cells.

The sample consisted of Tregs sorted from a lymph node. The chain carries TRBV20-1 and TRBJ2-7; 11 bases fit TRBD2. The sequence came from a female donor with breast cancer. CDR3 protein: CSAKLLAGVYEQYF. CDR3 nucleotide sequence: TGCAGTGCCAAATTACTAGCGGGGGTTTACGAGCAGTACTTC.